One and the same sample provided the 13 T cell receptor beta chains below, sequenced in a study of T cell changes during pregnancy in multiple sclerosis. Sequenced by immunoSEQ multiplex PCR; TCRdb stores in-frame clones only, minus some. Counted here are under 80,000 clones, 75% to 95% occurring once; the ten biggest clones make up approximately 0.47%. The sample was CD4+ T cells from peripheral blood mononuclear cells, taken in the second trimester of pregnancy. The receptors originated from a female donor with multiple sclerosis, enrolled in a pregnancy study.

The CDR3 DNA sequence: TGTGCCAGTGTCCGGGGAGGAAGAGATACGCAGTATTTT. Its protein is CASVRGGRDTQYF. This chain links TRBV6-1 with TRBJ2-3; weak D call: TRBD2 (6 bases). The germline V gene has CDR1 MNHNS and CDR2 SASEGT. V was pared by 9 bases and J by 5 bases, with 15 bases between. The CDR3 loop spans 13 amino acids.

This sequence joins TRBV7-6 and TRBJ2-6, with 9 bases lining up with TRBD2. V lost 0 bases, J lost 0 bases, and 9 bases stayed unmatched. Germline V CDR1 and CDR2: SGHVS, FNYEAQ. The CDR3 is 20 residues long. CDR3 DNA: TGTGCCAGCAGCTTAGCGCTAGCGGGACCCACGAGCTCTGGGGCCAACGTCCTGACTTTC. This sequence encodes CASSLALAGPTSSGANVLTF.

The count of this clone is one. The chain couples TRBV5-1 to TRBJ2-1, with D perhaps matching TRBD2 (6 bases). CDR1 is SGHRS and CDR2 is YFSETQ in the germline V gene. This CDR3 contains 15 residues. Trimming left V 5 bases short and J 8 bases short, with 20 bases between. The DNA for the CDR3 is TGCGCCAGCAGATCGGGACTCAACATAGTCCATGAGCAGTTCTTC. Amino acids: CASRSGLNIVHEQFF.

The chain uses TRBV28 and TRBJ1-2, with 10 positions matching TRBD1. After removal of 4 bases from V and 7 bases from J, the junction contained 6 bases not matched to a gene. The CDR3 consists of 14 residues. In germline, CDR1 is MDHEN, CDR2 SYDVKM. The CDR3 DNA reads TGTGCCAGCAGTTCCATGACAGGGGGCCCTGGCTACACCTTC. Its translation is CASSSMTGGPGYTF.

This clone is a singleton in its sample. This rearrangement joins TRBV2 to TRBJ2-7; 12 positions agree with TRBD1. V lost 8 bases to trimming and J lost 6 bases; unmatched junction nucleotides: 8. CDR1 and CDR2 from the germline V gene are SNHLY and FYNNEI. The CDR3 consists of 14 residues. Here the CDR3 reads CASQTGTGGGEQYF. In nucleotides, the CDR3 is TGTGCCAGCCAAACCGGGACAGGGGGCGGCGAGCAGTACTTC.

V usage is TRBV9 and J usage is TRBJ2-5, with D possibly matching TRBD2 (5 bases). The V end was cut by 1 base, the J end by 2 bases, with 12 bases between. Germline loops: CDR1 SGDLS, CDR2 YYNGEE. CDR3 length equals 15 residues. The DNA for the CDR3 is TGTGCCAGCAGCGTAAGTCAGCGACTACAAGAGACCCAGTACTTC. Residues: CASSVSQRLQETQYF. The whole variable domain, filled in from reference TRBV9 and TRBJ2-5, reads DSGVTQTPKHLITATGQRVTLRCSPRSGDLSVYWYQQSLDQGLQFLIQYYNGEERAKGNILERFSAQQFPDLHSELNLSSLELGDSALYFCASSVSQRLQETQYFGPGTRLLVL.

This clone has a single count. The chain couples TRBV25-1 to TRBJ2-5; D unclear. CDR1 and CDR2 (germline): MGHDK, SYGVNS. CDR3 length: 11 amino acids. V gave up 6 bases and J gave up 5 bases, with 7 bases separating them. The CDR3 sequence is CASSPLETQYF. The DNA of the CDR3 is TGTGCCAGCAGCCCCCTCGAGACCCAGTACTTC.

V and J are TRBV18 and TRBJ1-4; D call uncertain. The length of the CDR3 is 14 residues. Germline loops: CDR1 KGHSH, CDR2 LQKENI. The V end was cut by 6 bases, the J end by 0 bases, with 8 bases between. The CDR3 sequence: CASSGVATNEKLFF. The CDR3, as DNA: TGTGCCAGCTCCGGAGTTGCAACTAATGAAAAACTGTTTTTT.

The chain uses TRBV7-8 and TRBJ2-7; 14 bases fit TRBD2. The CDR3 has 17 residues. Trimming removed 6 bases from V and 2 bases from J; junction bases left unmatched: 9. Per germline, CDR1 SGHVS and CDR2 FQNEAQ. The CDR3 loop is CASRTKRLAGGPYEQYF. In DNA, the CDR3 is TGTGCCAGCAGGACCAAAAGACTAGCGGGAGGGCCCTACGAGCAGTACTTC.

The chain joins TRBV28 to TRBJ1-5; D may be TRBD1 (6 bases). The V and J ends lost 1 base and 1 base respectively, with 8 bases between them. Germline V gives CDR1 MDHEN, CDR2 SYDVKM. CDR3 size: 15 residues. The CDR3 DNA is TGTGCCAGCAGTTTATCGACAGGAAGCAATCAGCCCCAGCATTTT. Amino acids: CASSLSTGSNQPQHF.

The chain has TRBV4-3 and TRBJ2-4; perhaps TRBD1 as D (6 bases). The CDR3 runs to 15 residues. Trimming removed 0 bases from V and 7 bases from J, with 13 bases in between. Germline CDR1 and CDR2: LGHNA and YSLEER. CDR3 sequence (DNA): TGCGCCAGCAGCCAAGACCATATTACAGGGAACATTCAGTACTTC. It translates to CASSQDHITGNIQYF.

The chain employs TRBV19 and TRBJ2-3; 8 bases are shared with TRBD1. Germline V CDR1 and CDR2: LNHDA, SQIVND (reference sequence). V dropped 8 bases and J dropped 4; count of bases not matched to a gene: 14. The CDR3 totals 16 residues. In DNA form, the CDR3 reads TGTGCCAGTTCCCAGGCCAGGGGGCGCCTCGCAGATACGCAGTATTTT. This encodes CASSQARGRLADTQYF.

The CDR3 DNA reads as TGTGCCAGCAGCGGACTAGCGGGACGCGAGCAGTACTTC. It translates to CASSGLAGREQYF. The chain couples TRBV27 to TRBJ2-7, with TRBD2 matching 12 bases. The J segment lost 6 bases and the V segment lost 6 bases, leaving 3 bases of the junction unmatched. The CDR3 totals 13 residues. Germline V CDR1 and CDR2: MNHEY, SMNVEV (reference sequence).